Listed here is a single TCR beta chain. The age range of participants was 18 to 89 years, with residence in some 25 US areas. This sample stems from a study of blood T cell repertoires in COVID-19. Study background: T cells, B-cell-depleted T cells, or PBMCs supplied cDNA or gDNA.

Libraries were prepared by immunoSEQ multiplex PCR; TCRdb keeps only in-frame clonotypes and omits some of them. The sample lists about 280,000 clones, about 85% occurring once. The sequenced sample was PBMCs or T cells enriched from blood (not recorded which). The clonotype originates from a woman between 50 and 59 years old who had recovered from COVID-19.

CDR3 nucleotide sequence: TGTGCCAGCAGCTGGGCACAGGGGCAGGTTGACGGTAACTATGGCTACACCTTC. Its translation is CASSWAQGQVDGNYGYTF. The J gene is TRBJ1-2, the V gene TRBV7-8, with 7 bases lining up with TRBD1. CDR1 is SGHVS, CDR2 FQNEAQ, per germline. The ends lost 4 bases at V and 1 base at J; junction bases unmatched: 15. The CDR3 extends over 18 amino acids.